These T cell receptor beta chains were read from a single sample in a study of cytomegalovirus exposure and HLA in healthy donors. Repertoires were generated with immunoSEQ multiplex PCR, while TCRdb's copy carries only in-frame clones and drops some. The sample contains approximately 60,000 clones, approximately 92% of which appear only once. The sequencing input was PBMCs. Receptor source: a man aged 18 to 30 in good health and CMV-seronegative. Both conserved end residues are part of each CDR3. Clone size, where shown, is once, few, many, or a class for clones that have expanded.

CDR3aa: CASSPAGLQETQYF
j_gene: TRBJ2-5
v_gene: TRBV4-1
abundance: .

CDR3aa: CASSLTSSSYNEQFF
j_gene: TRBJ2-1
v_gene: TRBV5-1
abundance: .

CDR3aa: CASTLGPHLKLFF
j_gene: TRBJ1-4
v_gene: TRBV21-1
abundance: .

CDR3aa: CASSRDRGRLNTEAFF
j_gene: TRBJ1-1
v_gene: TRBV27
abundance: once

CDR3aa: CAWSIGGGTGKETQYF
j_gene: TRBJ2-5
v_gene: TRBV30
abundance: .

CDR3aa: CASSSGTSGTYEQYF
j_gene: TRBJ2-7
v_gene: TRBV5-1
abundance: .

CDR3aa: CASSEGQFSNQPQHF
j_gene: TRBJ1-5
v_gene: TRBV6-1
abundance: .

CDR3aa: CASTEQGAGANVLTF
j_gene: TRBJ2-6
v_gene: TRBV6-1
abundance: .

CDR3aa: CASSPRPLDSTDTQYF
j_gene: TRBJ2-3
v_gene: TRBV7-9
abundance: .

CDR3aa: CASRATQGPQNTEAFF
j_gene: TRBJ1-1
v_gene: TRBV2
abundance: .